This TCR beta chain was recorded in a study of blood T cell repertoires in COVID-19. Here immunoSEQ multiplex PCR was the method, and the copy in TCRdb shows in-frame clones only, minus some. Of 200,000 to 250,000 clones listed, roughly four fifths are singletons. Two negative PCRs, clearance, or symptom resolution had been documented for recovered Cohort 3 donors. The table lists this clone with a count of one. Germline lookup yields CDR1 SGHKS and CDR2 YYEKEE (reference sequence). V was trimmed by 4 bases and J by 7 bases, leaving 15 bases between them. The CDR3 spans 13 residues. This sequence joins TRBV5-5 and TRBJ2-7; possible D gene TRBD1, 6 bases. The sample consisted of PBMCs or T cells enriched from blood (not recorded which). The TCR was taken from a man aged 35-49 years who had recovered from COVID-19. CDR3 loop: CASSQGVRGEQYF. In DNA form, the CDR3 reads TGTGCCAGCAGCCAGGGAGTCAGGGGAGAGCAGTACTTC.